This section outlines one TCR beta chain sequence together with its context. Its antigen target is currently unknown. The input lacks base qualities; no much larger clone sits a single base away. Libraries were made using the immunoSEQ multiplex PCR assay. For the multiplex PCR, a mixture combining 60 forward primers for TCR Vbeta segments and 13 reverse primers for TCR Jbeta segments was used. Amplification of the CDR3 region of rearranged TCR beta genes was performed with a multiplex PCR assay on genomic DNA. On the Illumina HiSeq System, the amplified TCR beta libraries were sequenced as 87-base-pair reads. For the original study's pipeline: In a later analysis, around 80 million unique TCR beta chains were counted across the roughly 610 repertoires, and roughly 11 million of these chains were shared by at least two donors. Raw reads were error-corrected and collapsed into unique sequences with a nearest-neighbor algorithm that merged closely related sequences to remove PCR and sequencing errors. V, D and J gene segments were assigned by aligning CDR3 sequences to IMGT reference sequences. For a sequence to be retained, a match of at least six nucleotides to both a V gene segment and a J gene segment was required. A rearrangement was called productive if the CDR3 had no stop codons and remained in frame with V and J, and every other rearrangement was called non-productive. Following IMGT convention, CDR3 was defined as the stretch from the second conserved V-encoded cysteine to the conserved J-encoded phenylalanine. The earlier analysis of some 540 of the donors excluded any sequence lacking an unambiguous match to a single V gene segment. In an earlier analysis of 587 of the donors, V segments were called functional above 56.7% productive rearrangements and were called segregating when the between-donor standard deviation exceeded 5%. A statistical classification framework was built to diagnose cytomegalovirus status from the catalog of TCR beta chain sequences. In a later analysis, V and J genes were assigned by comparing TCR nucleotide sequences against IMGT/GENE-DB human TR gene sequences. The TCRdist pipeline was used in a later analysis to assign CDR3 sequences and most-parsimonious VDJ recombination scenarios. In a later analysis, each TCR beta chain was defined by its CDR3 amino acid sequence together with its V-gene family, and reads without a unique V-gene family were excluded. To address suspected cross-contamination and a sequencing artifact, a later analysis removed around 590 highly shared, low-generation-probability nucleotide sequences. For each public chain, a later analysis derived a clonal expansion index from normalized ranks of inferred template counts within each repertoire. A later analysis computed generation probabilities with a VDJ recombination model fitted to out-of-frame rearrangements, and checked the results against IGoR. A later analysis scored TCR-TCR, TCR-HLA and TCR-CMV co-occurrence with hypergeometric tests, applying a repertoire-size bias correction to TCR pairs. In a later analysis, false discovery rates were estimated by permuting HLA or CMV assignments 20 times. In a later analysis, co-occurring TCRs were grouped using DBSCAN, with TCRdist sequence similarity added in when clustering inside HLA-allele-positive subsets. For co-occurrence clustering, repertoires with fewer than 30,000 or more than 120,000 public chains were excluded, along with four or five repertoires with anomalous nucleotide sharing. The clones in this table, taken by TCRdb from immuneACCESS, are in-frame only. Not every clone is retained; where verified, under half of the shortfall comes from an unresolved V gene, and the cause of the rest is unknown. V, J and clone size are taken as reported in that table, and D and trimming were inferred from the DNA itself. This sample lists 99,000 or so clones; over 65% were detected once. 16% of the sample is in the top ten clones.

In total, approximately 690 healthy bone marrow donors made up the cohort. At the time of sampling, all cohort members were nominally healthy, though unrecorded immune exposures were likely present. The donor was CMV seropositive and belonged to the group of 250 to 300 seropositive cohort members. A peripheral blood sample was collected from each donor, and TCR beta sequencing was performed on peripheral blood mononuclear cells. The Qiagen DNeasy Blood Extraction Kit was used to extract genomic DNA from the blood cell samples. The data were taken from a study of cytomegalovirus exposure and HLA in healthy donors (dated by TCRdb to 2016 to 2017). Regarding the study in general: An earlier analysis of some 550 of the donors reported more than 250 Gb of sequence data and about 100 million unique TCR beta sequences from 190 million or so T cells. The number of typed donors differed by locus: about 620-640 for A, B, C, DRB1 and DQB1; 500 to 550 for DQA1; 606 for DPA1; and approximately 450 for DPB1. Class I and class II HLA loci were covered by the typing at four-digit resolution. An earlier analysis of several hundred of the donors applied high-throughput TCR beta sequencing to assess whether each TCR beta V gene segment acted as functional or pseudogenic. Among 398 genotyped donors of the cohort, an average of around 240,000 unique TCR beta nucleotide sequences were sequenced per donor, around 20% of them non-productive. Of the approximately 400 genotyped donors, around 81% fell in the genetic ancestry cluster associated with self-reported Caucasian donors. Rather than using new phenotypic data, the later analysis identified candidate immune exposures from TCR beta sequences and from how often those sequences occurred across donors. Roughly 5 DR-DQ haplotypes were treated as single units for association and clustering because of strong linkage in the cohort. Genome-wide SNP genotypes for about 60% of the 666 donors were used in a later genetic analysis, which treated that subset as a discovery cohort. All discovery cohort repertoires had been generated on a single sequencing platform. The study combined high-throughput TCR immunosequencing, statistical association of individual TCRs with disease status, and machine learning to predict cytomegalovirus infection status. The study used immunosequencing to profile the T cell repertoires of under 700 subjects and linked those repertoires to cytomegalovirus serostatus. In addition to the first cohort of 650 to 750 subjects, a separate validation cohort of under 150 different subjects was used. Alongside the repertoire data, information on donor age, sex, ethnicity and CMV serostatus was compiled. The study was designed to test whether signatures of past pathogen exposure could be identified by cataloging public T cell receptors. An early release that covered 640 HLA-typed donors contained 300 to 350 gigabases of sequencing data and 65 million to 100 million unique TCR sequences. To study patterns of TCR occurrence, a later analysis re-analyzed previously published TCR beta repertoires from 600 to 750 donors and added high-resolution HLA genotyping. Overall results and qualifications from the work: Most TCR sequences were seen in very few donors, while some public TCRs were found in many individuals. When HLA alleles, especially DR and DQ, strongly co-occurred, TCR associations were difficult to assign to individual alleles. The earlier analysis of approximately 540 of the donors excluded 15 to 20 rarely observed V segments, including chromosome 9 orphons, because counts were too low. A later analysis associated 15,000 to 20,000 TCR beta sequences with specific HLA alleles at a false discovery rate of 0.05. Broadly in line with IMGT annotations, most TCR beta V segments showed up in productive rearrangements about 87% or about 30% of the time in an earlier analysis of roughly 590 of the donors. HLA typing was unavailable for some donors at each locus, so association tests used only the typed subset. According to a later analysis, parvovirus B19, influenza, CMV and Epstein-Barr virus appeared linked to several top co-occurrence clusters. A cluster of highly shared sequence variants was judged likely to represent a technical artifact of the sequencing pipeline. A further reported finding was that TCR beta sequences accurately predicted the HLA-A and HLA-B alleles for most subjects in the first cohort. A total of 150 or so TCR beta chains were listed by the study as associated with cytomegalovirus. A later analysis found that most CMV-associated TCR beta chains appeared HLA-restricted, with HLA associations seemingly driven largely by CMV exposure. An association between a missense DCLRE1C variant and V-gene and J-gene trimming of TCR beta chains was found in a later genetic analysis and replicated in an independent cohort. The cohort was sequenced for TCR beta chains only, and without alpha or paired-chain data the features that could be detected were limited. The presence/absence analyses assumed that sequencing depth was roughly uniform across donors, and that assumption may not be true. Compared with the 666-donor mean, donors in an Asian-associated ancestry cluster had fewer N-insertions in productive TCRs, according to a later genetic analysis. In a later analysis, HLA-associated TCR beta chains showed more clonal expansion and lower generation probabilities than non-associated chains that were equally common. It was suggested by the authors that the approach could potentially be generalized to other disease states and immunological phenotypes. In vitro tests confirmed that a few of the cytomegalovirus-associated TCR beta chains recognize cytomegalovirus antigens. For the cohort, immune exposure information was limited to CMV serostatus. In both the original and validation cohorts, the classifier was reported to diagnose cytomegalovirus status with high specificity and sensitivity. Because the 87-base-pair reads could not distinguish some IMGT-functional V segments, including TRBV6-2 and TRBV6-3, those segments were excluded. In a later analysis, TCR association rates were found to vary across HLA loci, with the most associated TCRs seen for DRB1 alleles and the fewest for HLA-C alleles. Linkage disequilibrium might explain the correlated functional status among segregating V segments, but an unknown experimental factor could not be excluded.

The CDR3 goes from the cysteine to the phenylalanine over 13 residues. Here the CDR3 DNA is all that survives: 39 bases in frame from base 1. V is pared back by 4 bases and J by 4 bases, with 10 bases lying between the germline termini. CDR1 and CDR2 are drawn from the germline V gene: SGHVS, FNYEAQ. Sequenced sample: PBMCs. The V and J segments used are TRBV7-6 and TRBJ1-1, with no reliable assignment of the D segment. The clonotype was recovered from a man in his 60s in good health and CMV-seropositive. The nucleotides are TGTGCCAGCAGCTCGACCGAGGGCACTGAAGCTTTCTTT. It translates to CASSSTEGTEAFF.